Each of the 5 T cell receptor beta chains below was sequenced from the same sample in a study of T cells in Graves' hyperthyroidism and ophthalmopathy. TCR beta CDR3 sequences were amplified from RNA transcripts. A set of HTBI primers served as the primers for a first-round RT-PCR of the TCR CDR3. TCRdb passed the multiplex PCR reads through MiXCR, listing each CDR3 protein once. The sample shows around 250,000 distinct CDR3 sequences, almost 25% of them seen only once. The sequenced sample was blood. Receptors were obtained from a woman aged 40 to 55 with Graves' ophthalmopathy.

The chain couples TRBV2 to TRBJ2-7, with D maybe TRBD1 (7 bases). Germline CDR1 is SNHLY and CDR2 is FYNNEI. The CDR3 covers 14 residues. The V end was cut by 6 bases, the J end by 4 bases, with 16 bases between. CDR3: CASRGGQLIYEQYF. The CDR3 bases are TGTGCCAGCAGGGGGGGACAGCTAATATACGAGCAGTACTTC.

This clonotype was recorded a few times. The rearrangement joins TRBV18 to TRBJ1-3, with unresolved D. Trimming removed 3 bases from V and 4 bases from J, with 16 bases in between. This CDR3 is 16 amino acids long. Germline values: CDR1 KGHSH, CDR2 LQKENI. CDR3: CASSPGGGLIGNTIYF. In DNA form, the CDR3 reads TGTGCCAGCTCACCGGGCGGAGGTTTAATCGGAAACACCATATATTTT.

This clonotype was found many times. The chain links TRBV7-2 to TRBJ2-7; D is perhaps TRBD1 or TRBD2 (5 bases each). Trimming left V 4 bases short and J 3 bases short, with 16 bases between. This CDR3 spans 15 amino acids. Germline V gene lookup returns CDR1 SGHTA and CDR2 FQGNSA. This CDR3 is CASSSSGTMGYEQYF. Written as DNA, the CDR3 is TGTGCCAGCAGCTCCTCCGGGACCATGGGCTACGAGCAGTACTTC.

The chain links TRBV7-2 to TRBJ2-3; no definite D call. Germline lookup yields CDR1 SGHTA and CDR2 FQGNSA. Trimming removed 4 bases at V and 4 bases at J, with 6 bases between. The CDR3 runs to 12 residues. This CDR3 is CASSSPADTQYF. CDR3 bases: TGTGCCAGCAGCTCCCCCGCAGATACGCAGTATTTT.

This clonotype was observed at least ten times. The genes are TRBV4-1 and TRBJ2-5, with a tentative D call TRBD1 (5 bases). The V and J ends lost 0 bases and 7 bases respectively, with 12 bases between them. Per the germline V gene, CDR1 is MGHRA and CDR2 is YSYEKL. The CDR3 totals 14 residues. CDR3 amino acids: CASSQDRATPTQYF. In DNA form, the CDR3 reads TGCGCCAGCAGCCAAGACAGGGCCACCCCGACCCAGTACTTC.